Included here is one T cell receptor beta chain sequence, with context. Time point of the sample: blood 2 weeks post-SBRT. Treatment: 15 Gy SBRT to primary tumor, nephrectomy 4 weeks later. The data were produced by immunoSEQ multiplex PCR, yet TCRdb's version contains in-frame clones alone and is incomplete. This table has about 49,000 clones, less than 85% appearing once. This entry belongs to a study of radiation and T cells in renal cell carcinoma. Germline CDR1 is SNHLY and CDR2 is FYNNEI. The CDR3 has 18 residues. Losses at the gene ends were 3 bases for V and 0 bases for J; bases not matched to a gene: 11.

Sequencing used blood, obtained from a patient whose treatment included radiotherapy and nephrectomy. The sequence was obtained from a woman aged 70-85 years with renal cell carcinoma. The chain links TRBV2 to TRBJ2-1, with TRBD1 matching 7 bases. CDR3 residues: CASSDLTGKGRSYNEQFF. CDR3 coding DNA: TGTGCCAGCAGTGATTTGACAGGGAAGGGTCGCTCCTACAATGAGCAGTTCTTC.